Following are 9 T cell receptor beta chains from one sample sequenced in a study of T cells in Graves' hyperthyroidism and ophthalmopathy (dated by TCRdb to between 2017 and 2020). Library generation was performed with multiplex PCR. Sequencing was performed on an Illumina HiSeq 2000. The TCR beta CDR3 regions were amplified from the RNA transcripts. For the first round of RT-PCR on the TCR CDR3, the HTBI primer set was used together with the Qiagen OneStep RT-PCR kit. The public reads were quality trimmed at Q25 with fastp and then assembled into clones with MiXCR by TCRdb, keeping productive beta chains. Every distinct CDR3 protein forms one entry, paired with its most common genes and DNA. Present in this sample are under 750,000 distinct CDR3 sequences, under 20% of which were seen just once. Clones ranked in the top ten supply around 17% of the sample. Sequences were obtained from blood. The receptors here all came from a woman aged 45-60 years with Graves' hyperthyroidism that later progressed to Graves' ophthalmopathy.

This clonotype showed up many times. The rearrangement links TRBV11-2 to TRBJ2-3; 7 bases map to TRBD1. The CDR3 runs 13 residues. Germline V gene data show CDR1 as SGHAT and CDR2 as FQNNGV. The V gene end was trimmed by 6 bases and the J gene end by 4 bases; junction bases not matched to a gene: 4. Here the CDR3 reads CASRTGTADTQYF. CDR3 bases: TGTGCCAGCAGGACGGGGACAGCAGATACGCAGTATTTT.

This clonotype was detected ten times or more. The chain has TRBV9 and TRBJ2-7; weak D call: TRBD1 (6 bases). V was shortened by 2 bases and J by 2 bases, with 11 bases between the two germline ends. Germline V gene lookup returns CDR1 SGDLS and CDR2 YYNGEE. The CDR3 length is 14 residues. The CDR3 loop is CASSVGTSPYEQYF. The CDR3, as DNA: TGTGCCAGCAGCGTCGGGACATCTCCCTACGAGCAGTACTTC.

This clonotype has ten or more counts. The chain has TRBV5-1 and TRBJ1-1, with no clear D. The CDR3 runs to 14 residues. V lost 1 base to trimming and J lost 1 base, with 8 bases between them. The V gene's germline CDR1 is SGHRS and CDR2 YFSETQ. This chain's CDR3 is CASSLFSGNTEAFF. The CDR3 DNA sequence: TGCGCCAGCAGCTTGTTTTCGGGGAACACTGAAGCTTTCTTT. Combining the CDR3 with reference TRBV5-1 and TRBJ1-1 gives the whole variable domain KAGVTQTPRYLIKTRGQQVTLSCSPISGHRSVSWYQQTPGQGLQFLFEYFSETQRNKGNFPGRFSGRQFSNSRSEMNVSTLELGDSALYLCASSLFSGNTEAFFGQGTRLTVV.

This clonotype was seen only a few times. The gene calls are TRBV7-8 and TRBJ1-2, with 10 bases matching TRBD1. After removal of 5 bases from V and 8 bases from J, the junction contained 8 bases not matched to a gene. The CDR3 has 14 residues. Germline CDR1 and CDR2: SGHVS and FQNEAQ. The CDR3 loop is CASSPNDRGRGYTF. The DNA of the CDR3 is TGTGCCAGCAGCCCGAATGACAGGGGGCGAGGCTACACCTTC. The full variable domain, with the rest looked up from reference TRBV7-8 and TRBJ1-2, is GAGVSQSPRYKVAKRGQDVALRCDPISGHVSLFWYQQALGQGPEFLTYFQNEAQLDKSGLPSDRFFAERPEGSVSTLKIQRTQQEDSAVYLCASSPNDRGRGYTFGSGTRLTVV.

In this sample, this clonotype turned up many times. The gene calls are TRBV3-1 and TRBJ1-6, with 9 bases that match TRBD1. Germline CDR1 and CDR2: LGHDT and YNNKEL (reference sequence). The V segment lost 6 bases and the J segment 10 bases; nucleotides outside the gene matches: 4. This CDR3 region has 13 residues. For the CDR3, the DNA is TGTGCCAGCAGGGGGACAGGGCCCTCACCCCTCCACTTT. This translates into CASRGTGPSPLHF.

V usage is TRBV7-9 and J usage is TRBJ1-6; 11 positions agree with TRBD1. Trimming cost V 5 bases and J 2 bases; bases outside gene matches: 2. This CDR3 contains 16 residues. CDR1 is SEHNR, CDR2 FQNEAQ, per germline (reference sequence). The CDR3 DNA reads as TGTGCCAGCAGCGGACAGGGGGCGACCTATAATTCACCCCTCCACTTT. It encodes CASSGQGATYNSPLHF.

This clonotype has a handful of counts. J is TRBJ2-3 and V is TRBV18, with no clear D. V lost 2 bases to trimming and J lost 0 bases, with 9 bases between them. Germline CDR1 KGHSH, CDR2 LQKENI. This CDR3 is built from 15 residues. The CDR3 nucleotides read TGTGCCAGCTCACCATCCCAGGCTAGCACAGATACGCAGTATTTT. It is translated as CASSPSQASTDTQYF.

V is TRBV25-1 and J is TRBJ1-5; weak D call: TRBD1 (5 bases). With 3 bases removed from V and 7 bases from J, the gap between germline ends came to 16 bases. The CDR3 length is 15 residues. Germline-derived CDR1 and CDR2 are MGHDK and SYGVNS. The CDR3 coding sequence is TGTGCCAGCAGTGAGGTAAACTGGGACGGGCAGCCCCAGCATTTT. This translates into CASSEVNWDGQPQHF.

This chain connects TRBV2 to TRBJ2-7; 9 bases map to TRBD1. Germline V CDR1 and CDR2: SNHLY, FYNNEI. Trimming at V came to 6 bases and at J to 7 bases, leaving 10 bases not matched to a gene. The length of the CDR3 is 14 residues. The CDR3 loop reads CASRGIQGAWEQYF. The DNA for the CDR3 is TGTGCCAGCAGAGGTATACAGGGGGCGTGGGAGCAGTACTTC.